These 26 T cell receptor beta chains came from one sample sequenced in a study of kidney transplant recipient with SARS-CoV-2 infection. TCRdb used MiXCR to reprocess the reads, holding one entry per CDR3 protein. The table lists 200,000 to 300,000 distinct CDR3 sequences, 29% of them singletons. Sample: a blood sample, taken at baseline and on day 111 from a kidney transplant recipient. Every receptor here comes from a male patient between 25 and 40 years old who had COVID-19 and was a kidney transplant recipient. Some T cells may have originated in the graft donor.

Details on this clonotype: A much larger clone is a single base away; this may be a read error. The CDR3 nucleotides read TGCGCCAGCGGCTCGGGGACAGGGAGCTACGAGCAGTACTTC. Translating it yields CASGSGTGSYEQYF. The rearrangement joins TRBV5-1 to TRBJ2-7; 9 bases match TRBD1. CDR1 SGHRS and CDR2 YFSETQ come from the germline V gene. CDR3 length: 14 amino acids. Trimming cost V 7 bases and J 3 bases; bases outside gene matches: 8.

There are many counts of this clonotype. The chain recombines TRBV5-5 with TRBJ2-5; D is perhaps TRBD2 (5 bases). This CDR3 spans 15 amino acids. Germline V gene lookup returns CDR1 SGHKS and CDR2 YYEKEE (reference sequence). V was clipped by 4 bases and J by 3 bases, with 16 bases between them. The DNA for the CDR3 is TGTGCCAGCAGCCCCCGACGGGGTAGTGAAGAGACCCAGTACTTC. Amino acids: CASSPRRGSEETQYF. Drawing the rest from reference TRBV5-5 and TRBJ2-5, the complete variable domain is DAGVTQSPTHLIKTRGQQVTLRCSPISGHKSVSWYQQVLGQGPQFIFQYYEKEERGRGNFPDRFSARQFPNYSSELNVNALLLGDSALYLCASSPRRGSEETQYFGPGTRLLVL.

This clonotype appeared many times. V and J are TRBV5-4 and TRBJ1-4; 7 positions match TRBD1. The CDR3 sequence is 15 residues long. Germline V CDR1 and CDR2: SGHNT, YYREEE (reference sequence). V trimming: 4 bases; J trimming: 4 bases; junction bases outside the gene matches: 7. The CDR3 here is CASSENRGLNEKLFF. Written as DNA, the CDR3 is TGTGCCAGCAGCGAGAACAGGGGTCTTAATGAAAAACTGTTTTTT.

The gene calls are TRBV6-6 and TRBJ2-2, with D tentatively TRBD1 (6 bases). Germline loops: CDR1 MNHNY, CDR2 SVGAGI (reference sequence). V lost 3 bases and J lost 0, with 11 bases in between. The CDR3 covers 16 residues. The CDR3 here is CASSYYAGANTGELFF. The CDR3 nucleotides are TGTGCCAGCAGTTATTATGCAGGGGCGAACACCGGGGAGCTGTTTTTT.

This clonotype was recorded many times. The V gene is TRBV7-7, the J gene TRBJ1-2; D is ambiguous. Germline V CDR1 and CDR2: SSHAT, FNYEAQ (reference sequence). The V end was cut by 4 bases, the J end by 4 bases, with 22 bases between. The CDR3 totals 17 residues. The CDR3 coding sequence is TGTGCCAGCAGCTCGACGCGTAAGTGCCGAAAGACCTATGGCTACACCTTC. Amino acids: CASSSTRKCRKTYGYTF. Based on the CDR3 plus reference TRBV7-7 and TRBJ1-2, the full variable domain is GAGVSQSPRYKVTKRGQDVTLRCDPISSHATLYWYQQALGQGPEFLTYFNYEAQPDKSGLPSDRFSAERPEGSISTLTIQRTEQRDSAMYRCASSSTRKCRKTYGYTFGSGTRLTVV.

For this clonotype: One end of the junction is discordant with germline, which a read error may explain. This sequence joins TRBV20-1 and TRBJ2-4; D tentatively fits TRBD1 or TRBD2 (5 bases each). Germline V gene lookup returns CDR1 DFQATT and CDR2 SNEGSKA (reference sequence). The CDR3 sequence is 15 residues long. The CDR3 DNA reads TGCAGTGCCAAGGCTGGGGACCTAGCCAAAAGCATTCAGTACTTC. Its protein product is CSAKAGDLAKSIQYF.

This clonotype has a count of ten or more. V gene TRBV7-9 combines with J gene TRBJ1-1; D not resolved. With 0 bases removed from V and 10 bases from J, the gap between germline ends came to 18 bases. CDR1 and CDR2 (germline): SEHNR, FQNEAQ (reference sequence). CDR3 length equals 15 residues. CDR3 nucleotides: TGTGCCAGCAGCTTAGCTGAGACAACAGTGGTTGGAGCTTTCTTT. Its protein is CASSLAETTVVGAFF.

In the case of this clonotype: This may stem from a read error, because a much larger clone lies one nucleotide away. V and J are TRBV19 and TRBJ2-7, with TRBD1 as a possible D gene (6 bases). CDR3 size: 14 residues. CDR1 is LNHDA, CDR2 SQIVND, per germline (reference sequence). V shed 3 bases and J shed 6 bases, with 15 bases lying between them. The CDR3 nucleotides read TGTGCCAGTAGTATGGGGGCGCAGACCTGCGAGCAGTACTTC. Translating it yields CASSMGAQTCEQYF.

About this clonotype: A much larger clone lies one base from this, so it may be a read error. The gene calls are TRBV8-2 and TRBJ2-6. TRBV8-2 corresponds to a pseudogene. This CDR3 is built from 17 residues. CDR3 loop: CGKDVRITQGRANVLTF. The CDR3 bases are TGTGGCAAGGATGTCAGGATAACACAAGGTCGGGCCAACGTCCTGACTTTC.

Note on this clonotype: At one boundary the junction diverges from the germline segment, which might be a read error. This chain joins TRBV18 and TRBJ2-7; possibly TRBD1 for D (7 bases). The CDR3 loop spans 14 amino acids. Germline values: CDR1 KGHSH, CDR2 LQKENI. The CDR3 DNA reads TGTGCCAGCTCACCAGGAGGGAGTTTAGGGGGCTGCACCTTC. Amino acid sequence: CASSPGGSLGGCTF.

This clonotype was seen repeatedly, ten times or more. This chain joins TRBV3-1 and TRBJ1-1; D remains unclear. The V gene lost 5 bases and the J gene lost 4 bases, with 23 bases spanning the gap. This CDR3 spans 17 amino acids. CDR1 and CDR2 (germline): LGHDT, YNNKEL (reference sequence). The CDR3 nucleotides are TGTGCCAGCAGCAATAAATGTCCCATTTCAATTCGCACTGAAGCTTTCTTT. It specifies CASSNKCPISIRTEAFF. The full variable domain, with the rest looked up from reference TRBV3-1 and TRBJ1-1, is DTAVSQTPKYLVTQMGNDKSIKCEQNLGHDTMYWYKQDSKKFLKIMFSYNNKELIINETVPNRFSPKSPDKAHLNLHINSLELGDSAVYFCASSNKCPISIRTEAFFGQGTRLTVV.

The V gene is TRBV4-3, the J gene TRBJ2-1; 12 bases align to TRBD2. V was clipped by 3 bases and J by 5 bases; unmatched bases: 5. Germline V gene sequence: CDR1 LGHNA, CDR2 YSLEER. The CDR3 length is 16 residues. The CDR3 here is CASSHVGLAGHNEQFF. The CDR3 bases are TGCGCCAGCAGCCACGTAGGACTAGCGGGACACAATGAGCAGTTCTTC.

This clonotype was observed at least ten times. The J gene is TRBJ2-5, the V gene TRBV19; 8 nucleotides match TRBD2. V dropped 9 bases and J dropped 2; count of bases not matched to a gene: 14. Germline values: CDR1 LNHDA, CDR2 SQIVND (reference sequence). This CDR3 spans 16 amino acids. CDR3 loop: CASSPGRGRRQETQYF. DNA for the CDR3: TGTGCCAGCTCCCCCGGGAGGGGGAGGAGGCAAGAGACCCAGTACTTC.

This clonotype was found many times. The V and J genes are TRBV14 and TRBJ2-7; 7 bases line up with TRBD1. The germline CDR1 and CDR2 sequences are SGHDN and FVKESK. This CDR3 region has 14 residues. V was clipped by 4 bases and J by 7 bases; unmatched bases: 10. CDR3 in DNA: TGTGCCAGCAGCCCACTGAGGGGGCGGTGGGAGCAGTACTTC. This sequence encodes CASSPLRGRWEQYF.

As concerns this clonotype: Germline is not matched at one junction end, which may reflect a read error. This rearrangement joins TRBV4-2 to TRBJ2-7, with TRBD2 as a possible D gene (7 bases). Germline values: CDR1 LGHNA, CDR2 YNFKEQ. This CDR3 is built from 16 residues. The CDR3 DNA sequence: TGTACCAGCAGCCAAGATTGGAGGGGGGGCCCGAACGAGCAGTACTTC. This gives the protein CTSSQDWRGGPNEQYF.

J is TRBJ2-7 and V is TRBV18, with TRBD1 as a possible D gene (6 bases). V dropped 2 bases and J dropped 6 bases, with 8 bases sitting between them. The CDR3 runs 12 residues. Per germline, CDR1 KGHSH and CDR2 LQKENI. CDR3 amino acids: CASSPNRVEQYF. CDR3 nucleotide sequence: TGTGCCAGCTCACCAAACAGGGTCGAGCAGTACTTC.

The chain recombines TRBV1 with TRBJ2-7; TRBD1, as called in the table, went unchecked against the DNA. TRBV1 is a documented pseudogene. The CDR3 is 18 residues long. DNA of the CDR3: TGCACCAGCAGCCAAGATCGGGGGGAAGCTTCTAGCCCCTACGAGCAGTACTTC. Amino acid sequence: CTSSQDRGEASSPYEQYF.

This clonotype was seen only a few times. The V gene is TRBV2, the J gene TRBJ1-1; D unresolved. V gave up 6 bases and J gave up 4 bases, with 15 bases separating them. This CDR3 has 14 residues. Germline CDR1 reads SNHLY; CDR2 reads FYNNEI. The CDR3 here is CASRDPPTSTEAFF. The CDR3 coding sequence is TGTGCCAGCAGGGACCCCCCAACGAGCACTGAAGCTTTCTTT.

In this sample, this clonotype turned up many times. The rearrangement links TRBV3-1 to TRBJ1-2; D is undetermined. Between the trimmed V and J ends, which lost 0 bases and 4 bases, there was a span of 6 bases. Germline CDR1 is LGHDT and CDR2 is YNNKEL (reference sequence). This CDR3 has 13 amino acids. The DNA of the CDR3 is TGTGCCAGCAGCCAAGAAAAGATCTATGGCTACACCTTC. Residues: CASSQEKIYGYTF.

A note on this clonotype: Mismatch with germline at one junction end may stem from a read error. The J gene is TRBJ1-1, the V gene TRBV2; D remains ambiguous. The germline V gene has CDR1 SNHLY and CDR2 FYNNEI. There are 12 residues in the CDR3. CDR3 in DNA: TGTACCAGCAGCCGACAGAACACTGAAGCTTTCTTT. This translates into CTSSRQNTEAFF. Full variable domain (rest looked up from reference TRBV2 and TRBJ1-1): EPEVTQTPSHQVTQMGQEVILRCVPISNHLYFYWYRQILGQKVEFLVSFYNNEISEKSEIFDDQFSVERPDGSNFTLKIRSTKLEDSAMYFCTSSRQNTEAFFGQGTRLTVV.

This chain connects TRBV6-2 or TRBV6-3 to TRBJ1-1, with D possibly matching TRBD1 (6 bases). The germline V gene has CDR1 MNHEY and CDR2 SVGEGT. The germline V and J ends were trimmed by 7 bases and 5 bases, with 17 bases remaining between them. CDR3 length: 14 residues. The CDR3 protein is CASTVQGPWTEAFF. In DNA, the CDR3 is TGTGCCAGCACTGTACAGGGTCCGTGGACTGAAGCTTTCTTT.

This clonotype was found a few times. J is TRBJ2-5 and V is TRBV5-6, with D maybe TRBD2 (5 bases). Germline CDR1 and CDR2: SGHDT and YYEEEE. This CDR3 has 14 residues. The V and J ends lost 2 bases and 1 base respectively, with 9 bases between them. The CDR3: CASSFSGSQETQYF. The CDR3 nucleotides read TGTGCCAGCAGCTTTTCGGGGAGCCAAGAGACCCAGTACTTC.

This clonotype was detected ten times or more. The chain employs TRBV19 and TRBJ1-2; D gene uncertain. Germline loops: CDR1 LNHDA, CDR2 SQIVND (reference sequence). The CDR3 length is 14 residues. Trimming removed 10 bases at V and 6 bases at J, with 21 bases between. The chain's CDR3 is CATPPVRVKDGYTF. CDR3 DNA sequence: TGTGCCACCCCCCCGGTGAGGGTAAAAGATGGCTACACCTTC.

This clonotype was counted many times. CDR3 residues: CASSLGGSLYTEAFF. In nucleotides, the CDR3 is TGCGCCAGCAGCTTGGGGGGTTCGTTATACACTGAAGCTTTCTTT. V is TRBV5-1 and J is TRBJ1-1; D is ambiguous. Per germline, CDR1 SGHRS and CDR2 YFSETQ. The V and J ends lost 0 bases and 3 bases respectively, with 12 bases between them. This CDR3 spans 15 amino acids.

Comments on this clonotype: It may be a read error: a sequence one base away is much more abundant. This sequence joins TRBV7-9 and TRBJ2-6; perhaps TRBD2 as D (6 bases). The germline V gene has CDR1 SEHNR and CDR2 FQNEAQ (reference sequence). The CDR3 sequence is 16 residues long. The CDR3 region has the DNA TGTGCCAGCAGCCCCACCCGGGACTCTGGGGCCAACGCCCTGACTTTC. It encodes CASSPTRDSGANALTF. Variable domain in full (rest from reference TRBV7-9 and TRBJ2-6): DTGVSQNPRHKITKRGQNVTFRCDPISEHNRLYWYRQTLGQGPEFLTYFQNEAQLEKSRLLSDRFSAERPKGSFSTLEIQRTEQGDSAMYLCASSPTRDSGANALTFGAGSRLTVL.

Ten or more counts support this clonotype. The chain employs TRBV7-9 and TRBJ2-2, with a weak D call TRBD1 (5 bases). The CDR3 extends over 15 amino acids. Looked up from germline, CDR1 is SEHNR and CDR2 is FQNEAQ (reference sequence). The V end was cut by 2 bases, the J end by 5 bases, with 12 bases between. CDR3 loop: CASSLTPGNTGELFF. CDR3 coding DNA: TGTGCCAGCAGCTTAACCCCAGGGAATACCGGGGAGCTGTTTTTT.